This T cell receptor beta chain appears in the sequencing data of a study of blood T cell repertoires in COVID-19. Study-wide context: Italy, Spain and the United States were the sources of the convalescent and acute COVID-19 samples. From T cells, B-cell-depleted T cells, or PBMCs came the material, which was cDNA or gDNA.

Seattle patients were enrolled during active infection and followed longitudinally. CDR3 length: 13 amino acids. The germline V and J ends were trimmed by 1 base and 4 bases, with 7 bases remaining between them. Germline lookup yields CDR1 SEHNR and CDR2 FQNEAQ (reference sequence). Under the authors' procedure: From reference gene primer amplification, estimates of nucleated cell counts were derived. Assay: immunoSEQ multiplex PCR; the TCRdb copy retains only in-frame clones and omits some. The DNA gave D and trimming, while V, J and clone size come from that table. Seen here are some 300,000 clones, about 90% observed once, and the top ten hold about 1%. For this clone: Other DNA sequences from this sample encode an identical CDR3 as well.

This receptor was obtained from a woman in her thirties or forties with COVID-19, enrolled during active disease. The sequencing input was peripheral blood. The rearrangement links TRBV7-9 to TRBJ1-2; D gene unclear. CDR3 sequence reads: CASSLDTIYGYTF. DNA for the CDR3: TGTGCCAGCAGCTTAGACACAATCTATGGCTACACCTTC. Complete variable domain (other parts from reference TRBV7-9 and TRBJ1-2): DTGVSQNPRHKITKRGQNVTFRCDPISEHNRLYWYRQTLGQGPEFLTYFQNEAQLEKSRLLSDRFSAERPKGSFSTLEIQRTEQGDSAMYLCASSLDTIYGYTFGSGTRLTVV.